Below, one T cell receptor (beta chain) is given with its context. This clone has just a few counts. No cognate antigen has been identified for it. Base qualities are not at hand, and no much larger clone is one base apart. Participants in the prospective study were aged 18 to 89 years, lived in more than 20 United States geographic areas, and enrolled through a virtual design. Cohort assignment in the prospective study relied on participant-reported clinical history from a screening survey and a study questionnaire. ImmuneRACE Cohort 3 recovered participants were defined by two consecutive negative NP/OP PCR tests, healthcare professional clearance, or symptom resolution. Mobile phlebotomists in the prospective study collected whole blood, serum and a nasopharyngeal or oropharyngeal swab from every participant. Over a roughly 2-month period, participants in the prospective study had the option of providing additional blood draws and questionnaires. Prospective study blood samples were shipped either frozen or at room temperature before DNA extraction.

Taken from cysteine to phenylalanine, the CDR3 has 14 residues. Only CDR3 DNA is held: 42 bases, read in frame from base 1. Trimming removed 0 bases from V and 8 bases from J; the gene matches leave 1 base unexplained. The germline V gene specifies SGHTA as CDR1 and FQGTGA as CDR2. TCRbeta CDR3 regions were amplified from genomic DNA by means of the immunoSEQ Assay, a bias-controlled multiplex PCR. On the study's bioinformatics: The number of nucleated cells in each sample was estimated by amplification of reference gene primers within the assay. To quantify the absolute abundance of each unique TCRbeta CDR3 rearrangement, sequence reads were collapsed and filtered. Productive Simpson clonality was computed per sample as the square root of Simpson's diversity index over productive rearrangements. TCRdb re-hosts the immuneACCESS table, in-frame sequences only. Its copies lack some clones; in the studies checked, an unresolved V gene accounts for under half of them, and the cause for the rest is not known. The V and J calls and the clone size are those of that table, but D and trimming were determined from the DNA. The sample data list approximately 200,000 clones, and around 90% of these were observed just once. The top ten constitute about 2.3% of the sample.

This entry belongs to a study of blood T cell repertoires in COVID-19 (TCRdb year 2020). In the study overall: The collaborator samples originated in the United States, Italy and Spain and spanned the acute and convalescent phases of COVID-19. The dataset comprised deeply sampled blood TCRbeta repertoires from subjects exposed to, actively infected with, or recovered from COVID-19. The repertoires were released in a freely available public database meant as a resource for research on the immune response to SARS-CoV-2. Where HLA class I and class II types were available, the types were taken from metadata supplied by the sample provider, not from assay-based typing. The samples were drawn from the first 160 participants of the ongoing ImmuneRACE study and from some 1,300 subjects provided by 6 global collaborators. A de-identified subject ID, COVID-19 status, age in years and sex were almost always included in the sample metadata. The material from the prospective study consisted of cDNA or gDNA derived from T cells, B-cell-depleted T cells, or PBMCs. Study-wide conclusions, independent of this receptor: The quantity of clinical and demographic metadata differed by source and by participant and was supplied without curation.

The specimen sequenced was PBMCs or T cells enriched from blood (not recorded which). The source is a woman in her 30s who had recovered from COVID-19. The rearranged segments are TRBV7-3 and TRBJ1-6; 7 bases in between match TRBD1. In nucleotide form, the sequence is TGTGCCAGCAGCTTAACAGGGGGCGATTCACCCCTCCACTTT. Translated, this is CASSLTGGDSPLHF.